The rows below give T cell receptor beta chains drawn from one sample of a study of cytomegalovirus exposure and HLA in healthy donors. Only in-frame clones appear in the TCRdb table, and some are missing; sequencing was by immunoSEQ multiplex PCR. Among around 19,000 clones listed, about 84% were seen once. The sequencing input was PBMCs. Receptor source: a human donor in good health. CDR3s include the opening cysteine and the closing phenylalanine or tryptophan. D genes are given only for firm matches. The size entry is marked missing in some rows and otherwise reads once, few, many or a size class.

>NA|14|TRBV18|TRBJ1-1|NA
TGTGCCAGCTCACTGGCGGGCCTGAACACTGAAGCTTTCTTT
CASSLAGLNTEAFF
>TRBD2|15|TRBV11-2|TRBJ2-7|few
TGTGCCAGCAGCAGCCGACTAGCGGGGGGCAGGGAGCAGTACTTC
CASSSRLAGGREQYF
>TRBD1|15|TRBV6-1|TRBJ1-6|NA
TGTGCCAGCAGAAGACAGGGAAACTATAATTCACCCCTCCACTTT
CASRRQGNYNSPLHF
>NA|13|TRBV7-2|TRBJ1-1|NA
TGTGCCAGCAGAGACCCAGGGTCCCCTGAAGCTTTCTTT
CASRDPGSPEAFF
>NA|14|TRBV7-9|TRBJ1-4|NA
TGTGCCAGCAGCCTAGGGGGGGAGGAAGAAAAACTGTTTTTT
CASSLGGEEEKLFF
>TRBD1|14|TRBV27|TRBJ1-5|medium-sized
TGTGCCAGCTCCTGGACAGGATTGAATCAGCCCCAGCATTTT
CASSWTGLNQPQHF
>TRBD1|17|TRBV19|TRBJ1-2|NA
TGTGCCAGTAGTTTCTCAGGGACAGCACTAGCTAGCTATGGCTACACCTTC
CASSFSGTALASYGYTF
>NA|17|TRBV7-6|TRBJ1-1|NA
TGTGCCAGCAGCTTAGACTGGGGGCCCGTAATGAACACTGAAGCTTTCTTT
CASSLDWGPVMNTEAFF
>NA|15|TRBV30|TRBJ1-5|once
TGTGCCTGGAGTGTTCAGGGTGGTATCTATCAGCCCCAGCATTTT
CAWSVQGGIYQPQHF
>TRBD2|15|TRBV19|TRBJ2-2|NA
TGTGCCAGTACTAGTCCGGGACTAGTTGCCGGGGAGCTGTTTTTT
CASTSPGLVAGELFF
>TRBD1|15|TRBV7-9|TRBJ2-5|NA
TGTGCCAGCAGCTCCCGGGACAGGGAACAGGAGACCCAGTACTTC
CASSSRDREQETQYF
>NA|14|TRBV11-3|TRBJ2-1|NA
TGTGCCAGCAGCCCCCGTACGGGGTACGGGGAGCAGTTCTTC
CASSPRTGYGEQFF
>TRBD2|19|TRBV11-2|TRBJ2-3|NA
TGTGCCAGCAGCATGGGACTAGCGTACCGCCTTTCTAGCACAGATACGCAGTATTTT
CASSMGLAYRLSSTDTQYF
>TRBD1|15|TRBV5-6|TRBJ2-1|NA
TGTGCCAGCAGCTCTCCGGGACAGTCTAGCAATGAGCAGTTCTTC
CASSSPGQSSNEQFF
>NA|14|TRBV9|TRBJ2-3|NA
TGTGCCAGCAGCGACGGGGGGCACCCAGATACGCAGTATTTT
CASSDGGHPDTQYF
>NA|14|TRBV5-5|TRBJ1-3|NA
TGTGCCAGCAGCGGGGCAGGACCTGGAAACACCATATATTTT
CASSGAGPGNTIYF